Following are 30 T cell receptor beta chains from one sample sequenced in a study of T cell responses to AZD1222 COVID-19 vaccine. Sequenced by immunoSEQ multiplex PCR; TCRdb stores in-frame clones only, minus some. The table has more than 100,000 clones, more than 85% seen once. The material sequenced was peripheral blood, taken on day 0 of AZD1222 vaccination. The receptors come from an adult in good health.

The gene calls are TRBV30 and TRBJ1-2; possible D gene TRBD1, 5 bases. Per germline, CDR1 GTSNPN and CDR2 SVGIG (reference sequence). V lost 0 bases and J 3 bases, leaving 11 bases between the germline ends. CDR3 size: 14 residues. CDR3 sequence (DNA): TGTGCCTGGAGTGTACTAGGGACTCACTATGGCTACACCTTC. Translating it yields CAWSVLGTHYGYTF.

The V and J genes are TRBV28 and TRBJ2-2; D is ambiguous. The V end was cut by 4 bases, the J end by 5 bases, with 8 bases between. From germline, CDR1 is MDHEN and CDR2 SYDVKM. The CDR3 sequence is 13 residues long. The CDR3 DNA reads TGTGCCAGCAGTTCCGTCAAGACCGGGGAGCTGTTTTTT. Translating it yields CASSSVKTGELFF. Filled out from reference TRBV28 and TRBJ2-2, the complete variable domain reads DVKVTQSSRYLVKRTGEKVFLECVQDMDHENMFWYRQDPGLGLRLIYFSYDVKMKEKGDIPEGYSVSREKKERFSLILESASTNQTSMYLCASSSVKTGELFFGEGSRLTVL.

V is TRBV3-1 (or the pseudogene TRBV3-2) and J is TRBJ1-2; D ambiguous. This CDR3 has 12 amino acids. Trimming stripped 5 bases from V and 8 bases from J, with 12 bases between. Germline V gene lookup returns CDR1 LGHDT and CDR2 YNNKEL (reference sequence). CDR3 sequence: CASSSGERGYTF. The DNA for the CDR3 is TGTGCCAGCAGCTCCGGGGAGAGGGGCTACACCTTC.

V is TRBV5-1 and J is TRBJ2-1; 7 bases fit TRBD1. The V segment lost 3 bases and the J segment 0 bases; nucleotides outside the gene matches: 6. Germline values: CDR1 SGHRS, CDR2 YFSETQ. The CDR3 is made up of 16 amino acids. The CDR3: CASSSGTVASYNEQFF. The CDR3 DNA sequence: TGCGCCAGCAGCTCCGGGACAGTTGCCTCCTACAATGAGCAGTTCTTC.

This chain's CDR3 is CASSEIGDSNYGYTF. CDR3 sequence (DNA): TGTGCCAGCAGTGAAATCGGGGACAGCAACTATGGCTACACCTTC. The chain links TRBV6-1 to TRBJ1-2; TRBD1 matches at 7 bases. The length of the CDR3 is 15 residues. V dropped 2 bases and J dropped 2; count of bases not matched to a gene: 5. CDR1 is MNHNS and CDR2 is SASEGT in the germline V gene.

V and J are TRBV19 and TRBJ2-3, with D possibly matching TRBD2 (5 bases). In germline, CDR1 is LNHDA, CDR2 SQIVND (reference sequence). The length of the CDR3 is 18 residues. Trimming shortened V by 1 base and J by 0 bases, and 17 bases separated the two germline ends. This chain's CDR3 is CASSIVRGSSSSTDTQYF. CDR3 coding DNA: TGTGCCAGTAGTATAGTTCGGGGTAGCAGTTCTAGCACAGATACGCAGTATTTT.

This chain uses TRBV12-2 with TRBJ2-1; the table's TRBD1 call for D was not verified on the DNA. TRBV12-2 is tagged as a pseudogene. The CDR3 extends over 15 amino acids. CDR3 coding DNA: TGTGCAAGTCGCTTAGCGGGACAGCCCTACAATGAGCAGTTCTTC. It yields the protein CASRLAGQPYNEQFF.

The table lists this clone with a few counts. V is TRBV6-4 and J is TRBJ1-2, with D unresolved. Germline-derived CDR1 and CDR2 are MRHNA and SNTAGT. CDR3 length: 11 amino acids. Trimming removed 0 bases at V and 9 bases at J, with 5 bases between. The CDR3 spells CASSDSESYTF. In DNA form, the CDR3 reads TGTGCCAGCAGTGACTCTGAGAGCTACACCTTC.

This chain joins TRBV7-2 and TRBJ1-3, with D uncertain. Per germline, CDR1 SGHTA and CDR2 FQGNSA. The CDR3 covers 15 residues. The ends were cut back, 0 bases at V and 0 bases at J, with 6 bases in the middle. Written as DNA, the CDR3 is TGTGCCAGCAGCTTAGCCCCGCACTCTGGAAACACCATATATTTT. Residues: CASSLAPHSGNTIYF. The full variable domain, in which reference TRBV7-2 and TRBJ1-3 provide the parts outside the CDR3, is GAGVSQSPSNKVTEKGKDVELRCDPISGHTALYWYRQSLGQGLEFLIYFQGNSAPDKSGLPSDRFSAERTGGSVSTLTIQRTQQEDSAVYLCASSLAPHSGNTIYFGEGSWLTVV.

The chain joins TRBV5-6 to TRBJ1-1; possibly TRBD1 for D (6 bases). CDR3 length: 14 residues. The germline gives CDR1 SGHDT, CDR2 YYEEEE. Trimming removed 2 bases from V and 7 bases from J, with 15 bases in between. CDR3 DNA: TGTGCCAGCAGCTTTACTATCGGACAGATTGAAGCTTTCTTT. Its translation: CASSFTIGQIEAFF.

The chain uses TRBV10-3 and TRBJ2-1, with D perhaps TRBD1 or TRBD2 (6 bases each). The length of the CDR3 is 13 residues. V was clipped by 6 bases and J by 7 bases, with 13 bases between them. The germline V gene has CDR1 ENHRY and CDR2 SYGVKD. The CDR3 DNA follows: TGTGCCATCAGGAGGGGGGCCGGGAATGAGCAGTTCTTC. It is translated as CAIRRGAGNEQFF.

The V call is TRBV3-1 (or the pseudogene TRBV3-2), the J call TRBJ1-2; 7 bases line up with TRBD1. With V trimmed by 1 base and J by 2 bases, 7 bases remained unmatched. The CDR3 is 16 residues long. The germline CDR1 and CDR2 sequences are LGHDT and YNNKEL (reference sequence). The CDR3: CASSQVATGDNYGYTF. The DNA of the CDR3 is TGTGCCAGCAGCCAAGTAGCCACAGGGGACAACTATGGCTACACCTTC.

V gene TRBV12-1 combines with J gene TRBJ2-3; the table's D call, TRBD2, has no DNA check behind it. TRBV12-1 has pseudogene status. The CDR3 loop spans 16 amino acids. In DNA, the CDR3 is TGTGCCAGCAGCCCTGGGACTCCCCGCTTTTCCGATACGCAGTATTTT. Translation gives CASSPGTPRFSDTQYF.

J is TRBJ1-3 and V is TRBV12-3 or TRBV12-4; no firm D call. The V and J ends lost 8 bases and 9 bases respectively, with 11 bases between them. The CDR3 is 11 residues long. In DNA, the CDR3 is TGTGCCAGCCATTACGGAGGCACCATATATTTT. It yields the protein CASHYGGTIYF.

The chain uses TRBV19 and TRBJ2-1; 12 bases fit TRBD2. The germline gives CDR1 LNHDA, CDR2 SQIVND (reference sequence). J was trimmed by 9 bases and V by 1 base; bases with no gene match: 1. This CDR3 spans 14 amino acids. The CDR3 region is CASSIASGRVEQFF. The DNA for the CDR3 is TGTGCCAGTAGTATAGCTAGCGGGAGGGTTGAGCAGTTCTTC. The full variable domain, completed using reference TRBV19 and TRBJ2-1, is DGGITQSPKYLFRKEGQNVTLSCEQNLNHDAMYWYRQDPGQGLRLIYYSQIVNDFQKGDIAEGYSVSREKKESFPLTVTSAQKNPTAFYLCASSIASGRVEQFFGPGTRLTVL.

The chain carries TRBV5-1 and TRBJ1-1; D is undetermined. Trimming removed 3 bases from V and 1 base from J, with 13 bases in between. Germline V gives CDR1 SGHRS, CDR2 YFSETQ. CDR3 length: 15 amino acids. CDR3 DNA sequence: TGCGCCAGCAGCTCGGGTGGACGGGAGAACACTGAAGCTTTCTTT. Translated: CASSSGGRENTEAFF.

The chain joins TRBV18 to TRBJ1-1, with D tentatively TRBD1 (6 bases). This CDR3 comprises 15 residues. Per germline, CDR1 KGHSH and CDR2 LQKENI. Trimming shortened V by 1 base and J by 2 bases, and 11 bases separated the two germline ends. CDR3 loop: CASSPLGGTNTEAFF. The CDR3 nucleotides read TGTGCCAGCTCACCACTTGGGGGCACAAACACTGAAGCTTTCTTT.

This rearrangement joins TRBV4-2 to TRBJ1-2, with unresolved D. Germline V gene sequence: CDR1 LGHNA, CDR2 YNFKEQ. This CDR3 has 12 residues. V dropped 0 bases and J dropped 8 bases, with 7 bases sitting between them. The CDR3 is CASSQEEWGYTF. The CDR3 region has the DNA TGTGCCAGCAGCCAAGAGGAGTGGGGCTACACCTTC.

The rearrangement links TRBV19 to TRBJ1-6, with D unresolved. Germline V gene data show CDR1 as LNHDA and CDR2 as SQIVND (reference sequence). Trimming cost V 4 bases and J 9 bases, with 10 bases left between them. This CDR3 is 13 amino acids long. The DNA for the CDR3 is TGTGCCAGTAGTAGGCAGCCAATTTCACCCCTCCACTTT. It translates to CASSRQPISPLHF.

V and J are TRBV5-1 and TRBJ1-1; no clear D. Trimming removed 2 bases from V and 1 base from J, with 9 bases in between. CDR1 is SGHRS, CDR2 YFSETQ, per germline. CDR3 length: 14 amino acids. The chain's CDR3 is CASSLSKRNTEAFF. As DNA, the CDR3 is TGCGCCAGCAGCTTATCGAAGAGGAACACTGAAGCTTTCTTT.

The chain has TRBV7-9 and TRBJ2-7; 13 positions match TRBD2. J gave up 3 bases and V 4 bases, and 6 bases lay outside the gene matches. The germline V gene has CDR1 SEHNR and CDR2 FQNEAQ (reference sequence). The CDR3 has 16 residues. The CDR3 loop reads CASSSTSGGGNYEQYF. The CDR3 DNA reads TGTGCCAGCAGCTCCACTAGCGGGGGGGGAAACTACGAGCAGTACTTC.

V is TRBV29-1 and J is TRBJ2-3; no definite D call. CDR1 and CDR2 (germline): SQVTM, ANQGSEA. The CDR3 contains 10 residues. The V gene lost 7 bases and the J gene lost 0 bases, with 2 bases spanning the gap. This CDR3 reads CSASTDTQYF. The CDR3 region has the DNA TGCAGCGCGAGCACAGATACGCAGTATTTT.

The genes are TRBV9 and TRBJ1-3; D call uncertain. The CDR3 has 19 amino acids. Germline V CDR1 and CDR2: SGDLS, YYNGEE. The germline V and J ends were trimmed by 0 bases and 0 bases, with 19 bases remaining between them. CDR3 amino acids: CASSVAEGRLASSGNTIYF. The CDR3 coding sequence is TGTGCCAGCAGCGTAGCGGAGGGCAGGCTAGCCTCCTCTGGAAACACCATATATTTT.

This clone was seen once. J is TRBJ2-1 and V is TRBV28, with 8 bases that match TRBD1. This CDR3 region has 14 residues. Germline V gene sequence: CDR1 MDHEN, CDR2 SYDVKM. The V and J ends lost 4 bases and 6 bases, in that order; junction bases with no gene match: 5. The CDR3 reads CASSSPGGINEQFF. CDR3 DNA sequence: TGTGCCAGCAGTTCCCCAGGGGGCATCAATGAGCAGTTCTTC.

The CDR3 loop reads CASSQPPQKRGITDTQYF. The DNA for the CDR3 is TGTGCCAGCAGCCAACCCCCCCAAAAACGGGGAATAACAGATACGCAGTATTTT. The rearrangement links TRBV7-8 to TRBJ2-3; tentatively, D is TRBD2 (5 bases). V was shortened by 5 bases and J by 3 bases, with 24 bases between the two germline ends. This CDR3 is built from 18 residues. Germline loops: CDR1 SGHVS, CDR2 FQNEAQ.

The chain employs TRBV9 and TRBJ2-1, with 9 bases that match TRBD2. The CDR3 loop spans 15 amino acids. V trimming: 3 bases; J trimming: 6 bases; junction bases outside the gene matches: 7. Germline CDR1 and CDR2: SGDLS and YYNGEE. The CDR3 here is CASSGISGSPNEQFF. The CDR3 bases are TGTGCCAGCAGCGGGATTAGCGGGAGTCCCAATGAGCAGTTCTTC.

This clone was found once. The V call is TRBV4-1, the J call TRBJ1-1, with D possibly matching TRBD1 (6 bases). The germline V gene has CDR1 MGHRA and CDR2 YSYEKL. The germline V and J ends were trimmed by 3 bases and 0 bases, with 14 bases remaining between them. The CDR3 runs to 16 residues. The CDR3 region has the DNA TGCGCCAGCAGCCACTGGGGAGGGGGGATGAACACTGAAGCTTTCTTT. The encoded protein is CASSHWGGGMNTEAFF.

This clone is medium-sized. This chain links TRBV27 with TRBJ1-6; a weak D match, TRBD1 (5 bases). The germline V gene encodes CDR1 MNHEY and CDR2 SMNVEV (reference sequence). The CDR3 consists of 16 residues. Trimming pared 3 bases from V and 7 bases from J, leaving 16 bases between. CDR3 coding DNA: TGTGCCAGCAGTTTCCTCCAGGGAGGAGGGAATTCACCCCTCCACTTT. As protein: CASSFLQGGGNSPLHF.

The rearrangement joins TRBV7-9 to TRBJ2-7, with D hard to call. Germline V gene lookup returns CDR1 SEHNR and CDR2 FQNEAQ (reference sequence). The CDR3 is made up of 11 amino acids. The V gene lost 5 bases and the J gene lost 7 bases, with 9 bases spanning the gap. The CDR3 loop is CASSLVEEQYF. In DNA form, the CDR3 reads TGTGCCAGCAGCCTAGTCGAAGAGCAGTACTTC.

The CDR3 nucleotides are TGTGCCAGCAGCTTCGGGACAAGTTACTATGGCTACACCTTC. Protein sequence: CASSFGTSYYGYTF. The chain has TRBV7-2 and TRBJ1-2, with TRBD1 as a possible D gene (6 bases). The CDR3 consists of 14 residues. V gave up 3 bases and J gave up 3 bases, with 11 bases separating them. CDR1 SGHTA and CDR2 FQGNSA come from the germline V gene.